The 12 T cell receptor beta chains below all came from one sample that was sequenced in a study of shared clonotypes between healthy human individuals. Naive CD8 isolation took CD45RO-negative cells positively selected for CCR7 and excluded terminally differentiated effector memory CD45RA+ cells. Here immunoSEQ multiplex PCR was the method, and the copy in TCRdb shows in-frame clones only, minus some. The sample includes around 600,000 clones, approximately 95% seen only once; the top ten take over 0.1%. Sequencing was done on a sample of naive CD8+ T cells sorted from blood. The origin of the receptors is a young woman in good health.

As for this clone: Different DNA sequences within this sample yield the same CDR3. The rearrangement links TRBV6-5 to TRBJ1-1; D uncertain. Germline lookup yields CDR1 MNHEY and CDR2 SVGAGI. Trimming removed 0 bases from V and 3 bases from J, with 5 bases in between. The CDR3 totals 13 residues. This CDR3 reads CASSYSGYTEAFF. DNA for the CDR3: TGTGCCAGCAGTTACTCGGGCTACACTGAAGCTTTCTTT.

The genes are TRBV7-2 and TRBJ2-3; D possibly corresponds to TRBD2 (7 bases). Germline assignment: CDR1 SGHTA and CDR2 FQGNSA. V lost 4 bases and J 3 bases, leaving 20 bases between the germline ends. The CDR3 totals 17 residues. This CDR3 reads CASSSVGGGSLTDTQYF. CDR3 bases: TGTGCCAGCAGCTCCGTGGGGGGCGGGAGTCTGACAGATACGCAGTATTTT.

The chain is built from TRBV11-2 and TRBJ2-7, with 13 bases lining up with TRBD2. Trimming cost V 5 bases and J 5 bases; bases outside gene matches: 6. The CDR3 has 15 residues. CDR1 and CDR2 from the germline V gene are SGHAT and FQNNGV. This CDR3 reads CASSPWTSGSDEQYF. The CDR3 coding sequence is TGTGCCAGCAGCCCATGGACTAGCGGGAGTGACGAGCAGTACTTC.

This chain joins TRBV10-3 and TRBJ2-5, with a tentative D call TRBD2 (5 bases). Germline assignment: CDR1 ENHRY and CDR2 SYGVKD. The V and J ends lost 8 bases and 4 bases respectively, with 17 bases between them. The CDR3 covers 14 residues. For the CDR3, the DNA is TGTGCCATCCGAGAACCGGGATCGGGAGAGACCCAGTACTTC. Encoded protein: CAIREPGSGETQYF.

This sequence joins TRBV7-9 and TRBJ2-3, with 9 nucleotides matching TRBD1. This CDR3 comprises 16 residues. Germline V gene data show CDR1 as SEHNR and CDR2 as FQNEAQ (reference sequence). The junction had 10 bases not matched to a gene; V was cut back by 5 bases and J by 4 bases. CDR3 sequence reads: CASSPLLGQGPDTQYF. CDR3 in DNA: TGTGCCAGCAGCCCCCTCCTGGGACAGGGACCAGATACGCAGTATTTT. Full variable domain (missing parts from reference TRBV7-9 and TRBJ2-3): DTGVSQNPRHKITKRGQNVTFRCDPISEHNRLYWYRQTLGQGPEFLTYFQNEAQLEKSRLLSDRFSAERPKGSFSTLEIQRTEQGDSAMYLCASSPLLGQGPDTQYFGPGTRLTVL.

The V and J genes are TRBV7-9 and TRBJ1-2, with D perhaps TRBD1 (6 bases). CDR1 SEHNR and CDR2 FQNEAQ come from the germline V gene (reference sequence). The CDR3 is made up of 14 amino acids. Trimming left V 1 base short and J 5 bases short, with 11 bases between. As DNA, the CDR3 is TGTGCCAGCAGCTTAGGGGGGGCTCATTATGGCTACACCTTC. It is translated as CASSLGGAHYGYTF.

J is TRBJ2-1 and V is TRBV19, with 12 bases lining up with TRBD1. The germline V gene encodes CDR1 LNHDA and CDR2 SQIVND (reference sequence). The J segment lost 3 bases and the V segment lost 3 bases, leaving 3 bases of the junction unmatched. The CDR3 extends over 16 amino acids. CDR3 residues: CASSIGTGGGYNEQFF. The CDR3 coding sequence is TGTGCCAGTAGTATTGGGACAGGGGGCGGCTACAATGAGCAGTTCTTC.

This clone was counted a single time. This chain connects TRBV27 to TRBJ2-5; a weak D match, TRBD2 (5 bases). Germline V gene lookup returns CDR1 MNHEY and CDR2 SMNVEV (reference sequence). The CDR3 consists of 13 residues. Between the trimmed V and J ends, which lost 10 bases and 1 base, there was a span of 13 bases. DNA of the CDR3: TGTGCCACCAGGATCCGGGGCCAAGAGACCCAGTACTTC. Its protein is CATRIRGQETQYF.

The chain recombines TRBV9 with TRBJ2-3, with 9 bases aligning to TRBD2. V lost 0 bases and J lost 1; bases outside the gene matches: 3. Per germline, CDR1 SGDLS and CDR2 YYNGEE. This CDR3 is built from 16 residues. The CDR3 nucleotides are TGTGCCAGCAGCGTAGGACTAGCGGAACGCACAGATACGCAGTATTTT. Amino acids: CASSVGLAERTDTQYF.

To note about this clone: In the same sample, other DNA sequences code for this CDR3. V and J are TRBV29-1 and TRBJ2-7; D not certain. Trimming took off 4 bases at V and 2 bases at J, with 6 bases between the two ends. In germline, CDR1 is SQVTM, CDR2 ANQGSEA. This CDR3 has 11 residues. The DNA of the CDR3 is TGCAGCGTTGGGTCGGCCTACGAGCAGTACTTC. Its translation: CSVGSAYEQYF.

This clone has a single count. The chain joins TRBV5-4 to TRBJ1-3, with a weak D call TRBD1 (5 bases). Germline loops: CDR1 SGHNT, CDR2 YYREEE (reference sequence). Trimming removed 3 bases from V and 0 bases from J, with 19 bases in between. This CDR3 region has 18 residues. The CDR3 reads CASSSGPSGEISGNTIYF. The CDR3 DNA reads TGTGCCAGCAGCTCGGGGCCTTCGGGGGAAATCTCTGGAAACACCATATATTTT.

The chain is built from TRBV15 and TRBJ2-1; no reliable D call. Germline assignment: CDR1 LNHNV and CDR2 YYDKDF (reference sequence). CDR3 length: 14 amino acids. The V gene lost 0 bases and the J gene lost 3 bases, with 6 bases spanning the gap. The CDR3 region is CATSRDANYNEQFF. The CDR3 DNA reads as TGTGCCACCAGCAGAGACGCGAACTACAATGAGCAGTTCTTC.